The 4 T cell receptor beta chains listed next were all sequenced from one sample in a study of sequential checkpoint blockade in melanoma. The protocol was immunoSEQ multiplex PCR, while the TCRdb copy is restricted to in-frame clones and leaves out a portion. The profile covers 15,000 to 20,000 clones, with approximately 57% appearing a single time and approximately 15% taken by the ten largest. Indicated treatment: randomized to nivolumab then ipilimumab (arm A) or the reverse (arm B). This specimen was CD8+ T cells sorted from blood (inferred from file names), taken from a patient given nivolumab and ipilimumab in sequence. Every receptor here comes from a human donor with melanoma.

CDR3 nucleotide sequence: TGTGCCAGCAGCTCTGCGGTGGGGGGGGATGAAAAACTGTTTTTT. As protein: CASSSAVGGDEKLFF. The J gene is TRBJ1-4, the V gene TRBV5-6; a possible D gene is TRBD1 (5 bases). This CDR3 contains 15 residues. In germline, CDR1 is SGHDT, CDR2 YYEEEE. The V and J ends lost 3 bases and 6 bases respectively, with 15 bases between them.

CDR3 in amino acids: CASSEGHLNGETQYF. For the CDR3, the DNA is TGTGCCAGCAGCGAGGGACACCTAAATGGAGAGACCCAGTACTTC. The chain is built from TRBV6-5 and TRBJ2-5, with a tentative D call TRBD1 (6 bases). The germline V gene has CDR1 MNHEY and CDR2 SVGAGI. The CDR3 is 15 amino acids. V lost 6 bases to trimming and J lost 4 bases, with 18 bases between them.

V gene TRBV7-9 combines with J gene TRBJ1-4; D ambiguous. With 4 bases removed from V and 6 bases from J, the gap between germline ends came to 6 bases. The CDR3 contains 12 residues. The germline V gene has CDR1 SEHNR and CDR2 FQNEAQ (reference sequence). The CDR3 sequence is CASSSSYEKLFF. DNA of the CDR3: TGTGCCAGCAGCTCCTCGTATGAAAAACTGTTTTTT.

The rearrangement uses TRBV13 and TRBJ2-3; 8 nucleotides align to TRBD1. The trim removed 2 bases at V and 6 bases at J, leaving 7 bases unmatched. Germline CDR1 PRHDT, CDR2 FYEKMQ (reference sequence). The CDR3 extends over 15 amino acids. The CDR3 loop is CASSLRDRIGDTQYF. Written as DNA, the CDR3 is TGTGCCAGCAGCTTACGGGACAGGATAGGGGATACGCAGTATTTT.